This T cell receptor (beta chain) came from a study of early T cells in non-severe SARS-CoV-2 infection. Across the study: The sequenced material was bulk RNA from unsorted whole blood, and its chains were unpaired. Overall study results and limits: A preference for anti-spike CD8 responses marked VDJdb matching, which missed private and CD4 specificities.

The protocol attached unique molecular identifiers to individual cDNA molecules. TCRdb independently ran MiXCR on the 5' RACE reads; one entry per CDR3 protein. The data show over 35,000 distinct CDR3 sequences, approximately 6.5% seen once. This clonotype has only one observation. What it binds is not known. The receptor comes from an adult who was a healthcare worker with PCR-confirmed SARS-CoV-2 infection or an uninfected control (not recorded which). The source material was whole blood, sampled at baseline.

The CDR3 sequence: CASSLADTQYF. The CDR3 nucleotides are TGTGCCAGCAGCCTTGCGGATACGCAGTATTTT. The rearrangement uses TRBV9 and TRBJ2-3; D remains ambiguous. The V gene's germline CDR1 is SGDLS and CDR2 YYNGEE. V lost 4 bases and J lost 6, with 6 bases in between. This CDR3 has 11 amino acids. The full variable domain, with the rest looked up from reference TRBV9 and TRBJ2-3, is DSGVTQTPKHLITATGQRVTLRCSPRSGDLSVYWYQQSLDQGLQFLIQYYNGEERAKGNILERFSAQQFPDLHSELNLSSLELGDSALYFCASSLADTQYFGPGTRLTVL.